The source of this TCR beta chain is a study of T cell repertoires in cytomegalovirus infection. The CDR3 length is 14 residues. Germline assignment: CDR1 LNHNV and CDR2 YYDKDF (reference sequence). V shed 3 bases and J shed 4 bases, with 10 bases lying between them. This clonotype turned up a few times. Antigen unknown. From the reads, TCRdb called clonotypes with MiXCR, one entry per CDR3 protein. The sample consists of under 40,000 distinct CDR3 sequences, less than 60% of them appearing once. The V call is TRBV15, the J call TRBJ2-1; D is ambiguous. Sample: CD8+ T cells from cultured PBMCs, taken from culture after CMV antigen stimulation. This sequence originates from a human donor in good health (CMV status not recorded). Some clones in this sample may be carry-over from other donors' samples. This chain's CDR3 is CATSRHKVYNEQFF. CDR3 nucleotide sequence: TGTGCCACCAGCAGGCACAAGGTTTACAATGAGCAGTTCTTC.